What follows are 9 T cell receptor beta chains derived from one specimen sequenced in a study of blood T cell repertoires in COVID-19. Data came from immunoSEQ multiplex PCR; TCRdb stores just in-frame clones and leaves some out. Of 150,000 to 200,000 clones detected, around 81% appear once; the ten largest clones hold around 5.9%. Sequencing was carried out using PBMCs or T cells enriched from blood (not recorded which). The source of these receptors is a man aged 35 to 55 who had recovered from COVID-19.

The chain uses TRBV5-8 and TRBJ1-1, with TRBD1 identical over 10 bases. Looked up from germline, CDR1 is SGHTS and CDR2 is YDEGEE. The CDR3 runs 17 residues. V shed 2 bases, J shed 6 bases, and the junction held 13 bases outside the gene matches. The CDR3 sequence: CASSFWTGGRLNAEAFF. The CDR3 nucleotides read TGTGCCAGCAGCTTCTGGACAGGGGGAAGGTTAAACGCTGAAGCTTTCTTT.

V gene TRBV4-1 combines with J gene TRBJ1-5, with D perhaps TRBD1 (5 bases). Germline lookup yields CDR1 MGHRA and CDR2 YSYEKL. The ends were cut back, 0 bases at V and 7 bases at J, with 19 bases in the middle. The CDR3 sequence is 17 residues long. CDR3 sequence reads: CASSQDWGVRYFQPQHF. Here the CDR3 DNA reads TGCGCCAGCAGCCAAGATTGGGGGGTCCGCTATTTCCAGCCCCAGCATTTT.

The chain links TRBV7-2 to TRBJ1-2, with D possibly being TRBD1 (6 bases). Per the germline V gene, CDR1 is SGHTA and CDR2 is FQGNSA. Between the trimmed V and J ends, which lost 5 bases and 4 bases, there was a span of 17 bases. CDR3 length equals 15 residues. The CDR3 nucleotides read TGTGCCAGCAGCAGAACAGGGAAACAAGTCTATGGCTACACCTTC. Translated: CASSRTGKQVYGYTF.

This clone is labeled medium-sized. This CDR3 is CAGGESGANVLTF. CDR3 nucleotide sequence: TGCGCCGGGGGGGAGTCTGGGGCCAACGTCCTGACTTTC. The chain couples TRBV4-1 to TRBJ2-6, with 7 bases that match TRBD2. Germline-derived CDR1 and CDR2 are MGHRA and YSYEKL. This CDR3 spans 13 amino acids. With V trimmed by 11 bases and J by 1 base, 2 bases remained unmatched.

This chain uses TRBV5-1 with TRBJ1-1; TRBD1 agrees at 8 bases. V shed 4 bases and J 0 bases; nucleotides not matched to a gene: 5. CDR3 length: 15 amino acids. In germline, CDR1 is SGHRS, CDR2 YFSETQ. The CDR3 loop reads CASSPGQGMNTEAFF. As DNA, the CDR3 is TGCGCCAGCAGCCCCGGACAGGGAATGAACACTGAAGCTTTCTTT.

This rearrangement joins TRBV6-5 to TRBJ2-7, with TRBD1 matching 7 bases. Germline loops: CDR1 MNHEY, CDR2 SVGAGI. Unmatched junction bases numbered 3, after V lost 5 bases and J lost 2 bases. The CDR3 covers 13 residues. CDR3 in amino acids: CASSPGTAYEQYV. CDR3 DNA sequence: TGTGCCAGCAGTCCCGGGACAGCCTACGAGCAGTACGTC.

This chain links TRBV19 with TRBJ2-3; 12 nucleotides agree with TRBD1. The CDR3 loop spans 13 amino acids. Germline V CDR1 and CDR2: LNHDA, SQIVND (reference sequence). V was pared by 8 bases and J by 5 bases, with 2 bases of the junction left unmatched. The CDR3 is CASRDRGQDTQYF. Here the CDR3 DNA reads TGTGCCAGTCGGGACAGGGGGCAAGATACGCAGTATTTT.

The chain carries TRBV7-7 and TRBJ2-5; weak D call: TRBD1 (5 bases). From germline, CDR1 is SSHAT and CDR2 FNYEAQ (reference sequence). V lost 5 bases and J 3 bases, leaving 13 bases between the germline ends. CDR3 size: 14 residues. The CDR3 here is CASSTIVGEETQYF. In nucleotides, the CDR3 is TGTGCCAGCAGCACTATCGTAGGGGAAGAGACCCAGTACTTC.

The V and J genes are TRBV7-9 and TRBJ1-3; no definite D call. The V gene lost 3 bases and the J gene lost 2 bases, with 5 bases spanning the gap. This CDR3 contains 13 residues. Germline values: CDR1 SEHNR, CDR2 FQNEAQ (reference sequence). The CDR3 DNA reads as TGTGCCAGCAGCTTGGAGGCTGGAAACACCATATATTTT. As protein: CASSLEAGNTIYF. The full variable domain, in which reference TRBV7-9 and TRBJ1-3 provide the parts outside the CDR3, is DTGVSQNPRHKITKRGQNVTFRCDPISEHNRLYWYRQTLGQGPEFLTYFQNEAQLEKSRLLSDRFSAERPKGSFSTLEIQRTEQGDSAMYLCASSLEAGNTIYFGEGSWLTVV.